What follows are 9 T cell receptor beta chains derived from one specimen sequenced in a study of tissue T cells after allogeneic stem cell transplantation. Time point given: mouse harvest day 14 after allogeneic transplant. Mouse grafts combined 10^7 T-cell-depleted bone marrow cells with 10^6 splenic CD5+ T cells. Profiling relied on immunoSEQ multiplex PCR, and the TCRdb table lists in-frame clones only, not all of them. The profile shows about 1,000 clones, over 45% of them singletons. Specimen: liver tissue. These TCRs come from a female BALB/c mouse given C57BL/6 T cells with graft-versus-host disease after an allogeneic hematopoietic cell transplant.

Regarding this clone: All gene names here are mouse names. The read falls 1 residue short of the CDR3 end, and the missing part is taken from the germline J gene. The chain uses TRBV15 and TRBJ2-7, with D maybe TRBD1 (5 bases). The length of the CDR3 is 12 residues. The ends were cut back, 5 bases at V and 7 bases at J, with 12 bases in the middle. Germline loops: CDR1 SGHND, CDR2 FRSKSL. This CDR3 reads CASSPREGEQYF. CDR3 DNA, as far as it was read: TGTGCCAGCAGTCCCAGGGAGGGGGAACAGTAC.

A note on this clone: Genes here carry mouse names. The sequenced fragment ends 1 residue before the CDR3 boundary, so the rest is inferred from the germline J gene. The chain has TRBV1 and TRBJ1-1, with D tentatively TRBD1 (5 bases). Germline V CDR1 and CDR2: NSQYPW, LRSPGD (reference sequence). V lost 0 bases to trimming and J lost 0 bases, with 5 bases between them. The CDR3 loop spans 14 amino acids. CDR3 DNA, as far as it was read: TGCACCTGCAGTGCAGACAGGGCAAACACAGAAGTCTTC. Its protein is CTCSADRANTEVF. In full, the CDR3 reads CTCSADRANTEVFF.

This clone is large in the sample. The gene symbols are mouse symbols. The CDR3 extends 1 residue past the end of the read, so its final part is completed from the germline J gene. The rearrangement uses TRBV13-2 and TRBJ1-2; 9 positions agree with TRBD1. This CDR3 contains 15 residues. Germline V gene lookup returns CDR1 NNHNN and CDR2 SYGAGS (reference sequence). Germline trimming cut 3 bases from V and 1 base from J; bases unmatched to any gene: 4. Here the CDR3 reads CASGAPGQGNSDYTF. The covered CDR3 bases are TGTGCCAGCGGTGCTCCGGGACAGGGAAACTCCGACTACACC.

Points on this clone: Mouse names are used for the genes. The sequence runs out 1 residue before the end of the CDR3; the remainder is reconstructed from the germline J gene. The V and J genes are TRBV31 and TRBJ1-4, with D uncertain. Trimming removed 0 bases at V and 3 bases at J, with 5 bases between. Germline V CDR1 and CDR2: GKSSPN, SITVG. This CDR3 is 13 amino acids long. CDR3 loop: CAWSLTTNERLFF. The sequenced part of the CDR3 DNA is TGTGCCTGGAGTCTGACAACCAACGAAAGATTATTT.

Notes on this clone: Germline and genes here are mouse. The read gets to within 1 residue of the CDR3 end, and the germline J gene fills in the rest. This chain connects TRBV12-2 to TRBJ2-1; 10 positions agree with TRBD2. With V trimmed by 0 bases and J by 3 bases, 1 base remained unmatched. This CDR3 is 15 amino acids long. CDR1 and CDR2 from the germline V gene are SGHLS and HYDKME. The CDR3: CASSLLGGRYAEQFF. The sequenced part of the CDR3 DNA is TGTGCCAGCTCTCTCCTGGGGGGGCGCTATGCTGAGCAGTTC. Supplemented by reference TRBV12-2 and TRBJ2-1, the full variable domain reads NSGVVQSPRYIIKGKGERSILKCIPISGHLSVAWYQQTQGQELKFFIQHYDKMERDKGNLPSRFSVQQFDDYHSEMNMSALELEDSAVYFCASSLLGGRYAEQFFGPGTRLTVL.

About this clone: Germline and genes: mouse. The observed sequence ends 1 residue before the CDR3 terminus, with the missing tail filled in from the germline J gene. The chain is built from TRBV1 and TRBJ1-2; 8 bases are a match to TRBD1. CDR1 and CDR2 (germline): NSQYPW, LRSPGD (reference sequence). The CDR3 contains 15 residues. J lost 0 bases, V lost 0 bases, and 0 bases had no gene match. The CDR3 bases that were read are TGCACCTGCAGTGCAGAACAGGGGGCAAACTCCGACTACACC. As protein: CTCSAEQGANSDYT. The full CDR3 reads CTCSAEQGANSDYTF.

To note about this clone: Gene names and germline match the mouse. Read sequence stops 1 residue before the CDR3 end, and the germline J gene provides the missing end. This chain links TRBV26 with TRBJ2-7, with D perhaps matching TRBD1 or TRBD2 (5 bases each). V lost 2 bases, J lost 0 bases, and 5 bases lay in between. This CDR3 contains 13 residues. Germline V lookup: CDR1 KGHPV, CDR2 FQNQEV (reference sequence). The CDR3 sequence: CASSLGGSYEQYF. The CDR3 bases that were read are TGTGCCAGCAGTCTGGGGGGCTCCTATGAACAGTAC.

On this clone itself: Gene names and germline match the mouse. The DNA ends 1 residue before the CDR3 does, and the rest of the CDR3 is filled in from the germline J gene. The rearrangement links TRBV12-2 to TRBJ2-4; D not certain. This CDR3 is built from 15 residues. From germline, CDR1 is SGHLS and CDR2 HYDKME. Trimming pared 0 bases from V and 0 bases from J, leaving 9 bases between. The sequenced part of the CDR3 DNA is TGTGCCAGCTCTCTCGAGAGAAATAGTCAAAACACCTTGTAC. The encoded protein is CASSLERNSQNTLY. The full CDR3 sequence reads CASSLERNSQNTLYF.

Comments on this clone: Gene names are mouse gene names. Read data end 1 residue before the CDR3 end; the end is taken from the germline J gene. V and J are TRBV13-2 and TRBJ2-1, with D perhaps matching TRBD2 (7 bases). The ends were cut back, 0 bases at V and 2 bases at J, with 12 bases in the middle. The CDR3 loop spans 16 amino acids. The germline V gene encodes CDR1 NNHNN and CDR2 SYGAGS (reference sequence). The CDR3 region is CASGDESWGHYAEQFF. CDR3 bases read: TGTGCCAGCGGTGATGAAAGCTGGGGGCACTATGCTGAGCAGTTC.